The T cell receptor (beta chain) under discussion was sequenced for a study of shared clonotypes between healthy human individuals. Germline lookup yields CDR1 LGHNA and CDR2 YNFKEQ. The CDR3 runs 16 residues. Germline trimming cut 4 bases from V and 4 bases from J; bases unmatched to any gene: 8. TCRdb's table, derived via immunoSEQ multiplex PCR, lists solely in-frame clones and lacks some. The sample includes roughly 2.6 million clones, just over 90% seen only once; the top ten take over 0.12%. The source of this sequence is a man aged 18 to 30 in good health. The material sequenced was naive CD4+ T cells sorted from blood. The subset here: CD45RA+ positively selected. This chain uses TRBV4-2 with TRBJ2-1; 9 bases line up with TRBD2. The CDR3: CASSPGGSGGYNEQFF. In nucleotides, the CDR3 is TGTGCCAGCAGCCCCGGGGGGAGCGGGGGGTACAATGAGCAGTTCTTC.